The T cell receptor (beta chain) described here comes from a study of blood T cell repertoires in COVID-19. Study information: The United States, Italy and Spain supplied acute and convalescent COVID-19 samples.

This CDR3 is 13 amino acids long. Looked up from germline, CDR1 is SEHNR and CDR2 is FQNEAQ (reference sequence). J was trimmed by 4 bases and V by 5 bases; bases with no gene match: 4. The table came from immunoSEQ multiplex PCR; TCRdb's copy has only in-frame clones and leaves some out. Of almost 350,000 clones listed, approximately 89% are singletons. The chain carries TRBV7-9 and TRBJ1-2, with 7 bases that match TRBD1. The clonotype was recovered from a woman aged 55-69 years with COVID-19, enrolled during active disease. Input material: peripheral blood. CDR3 in DNA: TGTGCCAGCAGCCCGGGACAGCTCTATGGCTACACCTTC. Its translation is CASSPGQLYGYTF.